The T cell receptor beta chain described here comes from a study of cytomegalovirus exposure and HLA in healthy donors. The CDR3 sequence is 17 residues long. The V gene end was trimmed by 3 bases and the J gene end by 5 bases; junction bases not matched to a gene: 8. CDR1 is MNHEY and CDR2 is SMNVEV in the germline V gene (reference sequence). TCRdb's copy holds only in-frame clones and misses some; the assay was immunoSEQ multiplex PCR. The sample lists roughly 70,000 clones; 94% were seen once. This TCR was sampled from a man between 18 and 29 years old in good health and CMV-seropositive. The rearrangement uses TRBV27 and TRBJ2-3; 13 nucleotides line up with TRBD2. The sample comprised PBMCs. The CDR3 spells CASSFRRTSGRKDTQYF. DNA for the CDR3: TGTGCCAGCAGTTTCCGAAGGACTAGCGGGAGAAAAGATACGCAGTATTTT.